These 20 T cell receptor beta chains originate from one sample sequenced in a study of blood T cells in healthy people across ages. Then a second PCR, running about 6 to 12 cycles, was carried out with a sample-barcoded 5' primer and a J-beta primer mix. MiXCR, run by TCRdb on the 5' RACE reads, gives a single entry per CDR3 protein. Seen here are a few hundred thousand distinct CDR3 sequences, about 27% observed once, and the top ten hold about 3.9%. These data also formed part of another study, on T cells of mothers and their children.

Sequencing was performed on blood. The receptors come from a boy aged 2 to 9 in good health.

This clonotype was observed a handful of times. This chain connects TRBV5-1 to TRBJ1-6; D not certain. The CDR3 sequence is 16 residues long. V lost 0 bases and J 0 bases, leaving 7 bases between the germline ends. From germline, CDR1 is SGHRS and CDR2 YFSETQ. CDR3 amino acids: CASSLAPSSYNSPLHF. In nucleotides, the CDR3 is TGCGCCAGCAGCTTGGCCCCTAGCTCCTATAATTCACCCCTCCACTTT.

The chain links TRBV7-2 to TRBJ2-1; 7 bases are shared with TRBD2. J lost 5 bases, V lost 2 bases, and 9 bases had no gene match. There are 16 residues in the CDR3. CDR1 is SGHTA, CDR2 FQGNSA, per germline. The CDR3: CASSLPGGRGHNEQFF. The CDR3 bases are TGTGCCAGCAGCTTACCCGGCGGGAGAGGTCACAATGAGCAGTTCTTC.

This clonotype was seen more than once but under ten times. Germline is not matched at one junction end, which may reflect a read error. CDR3 sequence: CASSPVRGVKNYGYTF. The CDR3 DNA reads TGTGCCAGCAGCCCGGTCCGGGGGGTGAAAAACTATGGCTACACTTTC. The chain recombines TRBV7-9 with TRBJ1-2; D perhaps matches TRBD1 (5 bases). In germline, CDR1 is SEHNR, CDR2 FQNEAQ (reference sequence). The CDR3 runs 16 residues.

The chain couples TRBV7-2 to TRBJ2-7; 12 positions agree with TRBD2. The CDR3 loop spans 16 amino acids. Trimming removed 7 bases from V and 1 base from J; junction bases left unmatched: 8. Germline V gene data show CDR1 as SGHTA and CDR2 as FQGNSA. This chain's CDR3 is CASNGFGTSGSYEQYF. The CDR3 bases are TGTGCCAGCAACGGATTCGGGACTAGCGGGTCCTACGAGCAGTACTTC.

This clonotype was found a few times. This chain uses TRBV6-1 with TRBJ2-7; perhaps D is TRBD1 or TRBD2 (6 bases each). Trimming shortened V by 3 bases and J by 0 bases, and 9 bases separated the two germline ends. Germline V gene lookup returns CDR1 MNHNS and CDR2 SASEGT. The CDR3 extends over 14 amino acids. CDR3 coding DNA: TGTGCCAGCAGTGACGGGGGCGTCTCCTACGAGCAGTACTTC. Translation: CASSDGGVSYEQYF.

The CDR3 reads CAISESTGHIAKNIQYF. CDR3 DNA sequence: TGTGCCATCAGTGAGTCGACAGGACATATAGCCAAAAACATTCAGTACTTC. The chain combines TRBV10-3 with TRBJ2-4; tentative D call: TRBD1 (6 bases). The ends were cut back, 0 bases at V and 0 bases at J, with 12 bases in the middle. Germline-derived CDR1 and CDR2 are ENHRY and SYGVKD. The length of the CDR3 is 17 residues.

This clonotype came up a few times. This chain connects TRBV20-1 to TRBJ2-1, with a weak D call TRBD2 (6 bases). Judging by the DNA end, TRBJ2-7 fits better; the J call may be wrong. From germline, CDR1 is DFQATT and CDR2 SNEGSKA (reference sequence). This CDR3 spans 14 amino acids. This CDR3 reads CSARERGMKNEQYF. The CDR3 DNA is TGCAGTGCTAGAGAGCGGGGAATGAAGAACGAGCAGTACTTC.

This chain uses TRBV28 with TRBJ1-5; a possible D gene is TRBD1 (6 bases). The ends were cut back, 7 bases at V and 5 bases at J, with 18 bases in the middle. The length of the CDR3 is 15 residues. In germline, CDR1 is MDHEN, CDR2 SYDVKM. CDR3 loop: CASNTPGHNYQPQHF. The CDR3 coding sequence is TGTGCCAGCAATACCCCGGGACATAATTATCAGCCCCAGCATTTT.

For this clonotype: One end of the junction varies from germline; a read error may be responsible. The rearrangement links TRBV7-9 to TRBJ1-2, with D hard to call. The germline gives CDR1 SEHNR, CDR2 FQNEAQ (reference sequence). The CDR3 runs 14 residues. This CDR3 reads CASSFLGTYYRYTF. The CDR3, as DNA: TGTGCCAGCAGCTTCTTAGGTACTTACTATCGCTACACCTTC.

This clonotype was detected a few times. At one of its ends the junction is not consistent with the germline gene, which may arise from a read error. The V and J genes are TRBV5-6 and TRBJ2-5; 9 positions match TRBD1. The CDR3 length is 13 residues. Germline CDR1 SGHDT, CDR2 YYEEEE. Written as DNA, the CDR3 is TGTGCCAGCAGCGCCGGGACAGGGTTTACTACGGACTTC. This codes for CASSAGTGFTTDF.

The table lists this clonotype with a few counts. The rearrangement joins TRBV29-1 to TRBJ2-3; D remains ambiguous. Germline CDR1 is SQVTM and CDR2 is ANQGSEA. The CDR3 has 13 residues. Trimming shortened V by 4 bases and J by 0 bases, and 8 bases separated the two germline ends. DNA of the CDR3: TGCAGCGTTGGGGCAGGAAGCACAGATACGCAGTATTTT. Its translation is CSVGAGSTDTQYF.

This clonotype was picked up a small number of times. The chain is built from TRBV3-1 and TRBJ2-7; TRBD1 might be the D (6 bases). Per germline, CDR1 LGHDT and CDR2 YNNKEL (reference sequence). V lost 1 base and J 6 bases, leaving 13 bases between the germline ends. This CDR3 has 14 amino acids. The CDR3 sequence: CASSQGNRVIEQYF. CDR3 coding DNA: TGTGCCAGCAGCCAAGGGAACAGGGTTATCGAGCAGTACTTC.

A few counts support this clonotype. The chain is built from TRBV14 and TRBJ2-7; 7 bases are a match to TRBD2. V was pared by 6 bases and J by 4 bases, with 12 bases of the junction left unmatched. The germline V gene encodes CDR1 SGHDN and CDR2 FVKESK. The CDR3 extends over 15 amino acids. The CDR3 is CASSPLGGSSYEQYF. CDR3 bases: TGTGCCAGCAGTCCACTTGGCGGGAGTTCTTACGAGCAGTACTTC.

This chain uses TRBV29-1 with TRBJ2-7, with TRBD1 matching 9 bases. There are 14 residues in the CDR3. The germline gives CDR1 SQVTM, CDR2 ANQGSEA. V lost 7 bases to trimming and J lost 3 bases; unmatched junction nucleotides: 10. The DNA of the CDR3 is TGCAGCGCGATAGCCGGGACAGGGAGCTACGAGCAGTACTTC. Translation gives CSAIAGTGSYEQYF.

This chain links TRBV7-9 with TRBJ1-1; TRBD1 matches at 8 bases. V gave up 4 bases and J gave up 1 base; unmatched junction bases: 5. CDR3 size: 15 residues. From germline, CDR1 is SEHNR and CDR2 FQNEAQ (reference sequence). CDR3 in DNA: TGTGCCAGCAGCTCCCTCACAGGGGGGAACACTGAAGCTTTCTTT. Its translation is CASSSLTGGNTEAFF.

This clonotype was counted many times. This sequence joins TRBV6-5 and TRBJ2-1; TRBD2 matches 10 bases. The CDR3 loop spans 14 amino acids. Germline lookup yields CDR1 MNHEY and CDR2 SVGAGI. V lost 8 bases, J lost 8 bases, and 9 bases stayed unmatched. The CDR3 sequence: CASGLSGGLDEQFF. The CDR3 DNA sequence: TGTGCCAGCGGCCTTAGCGGGGGGCTGGATGAGCAGTTCTTC.

This rearrangement joins TRBV6-1 to TRBJ2-7, with a weak D call TRBD2 (6 bases). V was shortened by 4 bases and J by 6 bases, with 13 bases between the two germline ends. CDR1 and CDR2 (germline): MNHNS, SASEGT. CDR3 length: 13 amino acids. This chain's CDR3 is CASSVAEVAEQYF. Here the CDR3 DNA reads TGTGCCAGCAGTGTAGCGGAGGTGGCCGAGCAGTACTTC.

This clonotype was seen only a few times. The rearrangement uses TRBV12-3 or TRBV12-4 and TRBJ2-6; no reliable D call. CDR3 length equals 14 residues. V was cut by 7 bases and J by 4 bases, with 11 bases left in between. This chain's CDR3 is CASTPNPGANVLTF. The DNA for the CDR3 is TGTGCCAGCACCCCCAATCCCGGGGCCAACGTCCTGACTTTC.

The J gene is TRBJ2-7, the V gene TRBV20-1; 12 positions agree with TRBD2. V gave up 3 bases and J gave up 3 bases; unmatched junction bases: 3. This CDR3 region has 14 residues. CDR1 DFQATT and CDR2 SNEGSKA come from the germline V gene (reference sequence). The CDR3 sequence is CSARTSGSRYEQYF. CDR3 bases: TGCAGTGCTAGGACTAGCGGGAGTCGCTACGAGCAGTACTTC.

This clonotype has just a few counts. V gene TRBV14 combines with J gene TRBJ2-1, with TRBD2 as a possible D gene (5 bases). The CDR3 is made up of 15 amino acids. Germline lookup yields CDR1 SGHDN and CDR2 FVKESK. V lost 0 bases, J lost 0 bases, and 6 bases lay in between. This CDR3 reads CASSQEAGSYNEQFF. CDR3 bases: TGTGCCAGCAGCCAAGAGGCGGGCTCCTACAATGAGCAGTTCTTC.